These T cell receptor beta chains were read from a single sample in a study of Ad26.COV2.S vaccination and SARS-CoV-2 variants. The protocol was immunoSEQ multiplex PCR, while the TCRdb copy is restricted to in-frame clones and leaves out a portion. Among roughly 300,000 clones listed, about 87% were seen once. Sequenced here: peripheral blood, sampled in a trial of Ad26.COV2.S vaccine versus placebo. These receptors were collected from a person aged 18-60 years who received the Ad26.COV2.S COVID-19 vaccine or a placebo. The CDR3 runs from the conserved cysteine through the conserved F or W. A D gene is named only where the DNA matches it firmly. Clone size is given for some rows only: seen once, a few or many times, or a class if the clone is expanded.

>TRBJ1-3|.|TRBD1|16|TRBV10-3
CAISESGTGAGNTIYF
TGTGCCATCAGTGAATCCGGGACAGGGGCTGGAAACACCATATATTTT
>TRBJ1-6|.|.|15|TRBV18
CASSPDIALNSPLHF
TGTGCCAGCTCACCTGACATCGCCCTGAATTCACCCCTCCACTTT
>TRBJ2-7|once|.|15|TRBV7-9
CASSLRSSPSYEQYF
TGTGCCAGCAGCTTAAGGTCCTCTCCCTCCTACGAGCAGTACTTC
>TRBJ2-5|once|TRBD2|14|TRBV5-4
CASTSGGLQETQYF
TGTGCCAGCACTAGCGGAGGACTTCAAGAGACCCAGTACTTC
>TRBJ1-4|.|.|17|TRBV4-1
CASSQGTSGNHNEKLFF
TGCGCCAGCAGCCAGGGGACCTCAGGGAACCATAATGAAAAACTGTTTTTT
>TRBJ1-3|.|TRBD1|16|TRBV9
CASSVTGQGPGNTIYF
TGTGCCAGCAGCGTCACTGGACAGGGACCTGGAAACACCATATATTTT
>TRBJ2-3|once|.|14|TRBV30
CAWSVTLRTDTQYF
TGTGCCTGGAGTGTAACTCTGAGAACAGATACGCAGTATTTT
>TRBJ2-6|.|.|18|TRBV14
CASSPGTLLRSGANVLTF
TGTGCCAGCAGCCCCGGGACTCTCCTACGTTCTGGGGCCAACGTCCTGACTTTC
>TRBJ1-6|few|TRBD1|15|TRBV28
CASSLRDRPNSPLHF
TGTGCCAGCAGCCTCCGGGACAGGCCGAATTCACCCCTCCACTTT
>TRBJ2-7|.|.|14|TRBV5-1
CASSFSTGTYEQYF
TGCGCCAGCAGCTTTTCGACAGGTACCTACGAGCAGTACTTC
>TRBJ2-2|.|TRBD1|14|TRBV11-3
CASSLTGGTGELFF
TGTGCCAGCAGTCTAACAGGGGGAACCGGGGAGCTGTTTTTT
>TRBJ1-4|.|TRBD1|13|TRBV19
CASANRGRGKLFF
TGTGCCAGTGCCAACAGGGGGAGAGGAAAACTGTTTTTT
>TRBJ1-2|few|.|15|TRBV6-5
CASSYGTVDNYGYTF
TGTGCCAGCAGTTACGGTACAGTTGATAACTATGGCTACACCTTC
>TRBJ1-4|.|.|13|TRBV12-5
CASGKTRHEKLFF
TGTGCTAGTGGAAAGACCCGACATGAAAAACTGTTTTTT
>TRBJ2-1|.|TRBD2|17|TRBV10-3
CAISDDSGRELYNEQFF
TGTGCCATCAGTGATGATAGCGGGAGGGAGCTTTACAATGAGCAGTTCTTC
>TRBJ2-3|once|.|15|TRBV20-1
CSASLASWSTDTQYF
TGCAGTGCTAGTCTAGCGAGCTGGAGCACAGATACGCAGTATTTT
>TRBJ2-5|.|.|14|TRBV7-6
CASSSNWGSATQYF
TGTGCCAGCAGCTCCAACTGGGGTAGCGCGACCCAGTACTTC
>TRBJ1-2|.|.|14|TRBV15
CATSGRITNYGYTF
TGTGCCACCAGCGGCAGGATTACTAACTATGGCTACACCTTC
>TRBJ1-2|once|TRBD1|12|TRBV6-5
CASKQGTDGYTF
TGTGCCAGTAAACAGGGGACCGATGGCTACACCTTC
>TRBJ2-1|.|TRBD2|19|TRBV4-2
CASSLLSGLAGGEGNEQFF
TGTGCCAGCAGCCTCCTTTCGGGGTTGGCGGGGGGCGAAGGTAATGAGCAGTTCTTC
>TRBJ1-5|.|TRBD1|13|TRBV10-3
CATRGDSNQPQHF
TGTGCCACCAGGGGGGATAGCAATCAGCCCCAGCATTTT
>TRBJ1-2|.|TRBD1|14|TRBV18
CASSPGQGAVGYTF
TGTGCCAGCTCACCGGGACAGGGGGCAGTGGGCTACACCTTC
>TRBJ1-1|.|.|15|TRBV28
CASSFTPGMNTEAFF
TGTGCCAGCAGTTTTACCCCGGGGATGAACACTGAAGCTTTCTTT
>TRBJ1-1|.|.|15|TRBV5-1
CASSSREGKNTEAFF
TGCGCCAGCAGCTCACGGGAGGGGAAGAACACTGAAGCTTTCTTT
>TRBJ1-2|.|.|14|TRBV15
CATSRDRTAYGYTF
TGTGCCACCAGCAGAGATCGGACAGCCTATGGCTACACCTTC
>TRBJ2-7|.|TRBD2|17|TRBV4-2
CASSQDLFSGRAYEQYF
TGTGCCAGCAGCCAAGATCTTTTTAGCGGGAGAGCTTACGAGCAGTACTTC
>TRBJ1-5|.|.|13|TRBV7-2
CASSTYRDQPQHF
TGTGCCAGCAGCACATACAGGGACCAGCCCCAGCATTTT
>TRBJ2-3|.|TRBD2|14|TRBV5-1
CASSLALASDTQYF
TGCGCCAGCAGCTTGGCACTAGCGTCAGATACGCAGTATTTT
>TRBJ1-1|.|.|14|TRBV30
CAWSVTGWNTEAFF
TGTGCCTGGAGTGTAACTGGGTGGAACACTGAAGCTTTCTTT
>TRBJ2-7|.|.|15|TRBV7-3
CASSLTRAGPYEQYF
TGTGCCAGCAGCTTAACGCGGGCGGGACCCTACGAGCAGTACTTC
>TRBJ1-6|.|.|13|TRBV4-2
CASSQAGNSPLHF
TGTGCCAGCAGCCAGGCAGGGAATTCACCCCTCCACTTT
>TRBJ1-1|.|.|13|TRBV11-2
CASSLGGSLEAFF
TGTGCCAGCAGCTTAGGGGGGAGCCTTGAAGCTTTCTTT
>TRBJ1-1|.|TRBD1|15|TRBV25-1
CASSESGTGFTEAFF
TGTGCCAGCAGTGAATCGGGGACAGGGTTCACTGAAGCTTTCTTT
>TRBJ1-1|.|TRBD1|14|TRBV6-1
CASSEDRAHTEAFF
TGTGCCAGCAGTGAGGACAGGGCCCACACTGAAGCTTTCTTT
>TRBJ2-1|.|TRBD2|16|TRBV27
CASSLQRGSSYNEQFF
TGTGCCAGCAGTTTACAGCGGGGGAGCTCCTACAATGAGCAGTTCTTC
>TRBJ1-1|many|.|13|TRBV2
CASVLGVGTEAFF
TGTGCCAGCGTTTTAGGGGTGGGCACTGAAGCTTTCTTT
>TRBJ2-1|.|TRBD2|14|TRBV28
CASSGLEDYNEQFF
TGTGCCAGCAGTGGACTAGAGGATTACAATGAGCAGTTCTTC
>TRBJ2-1|.|TRBD2|15|TRBV9
CASSDNSGSLNEQFF
TGTGCCAGCAGCGACAATAGCGGGTCGCTCAATGAGCAGTTCTTC
>TRBJ1-6|once|.|14|TRBV3-1/TRBV3-2
CASSITRGETPLHF
TGTGCCAGCAGCATCACCCGGGGGGAAACACCCCTCCACTTT
>TRBJ1-1|.|.|13|TRBV2
CASSGFRNTEAFF
TGTGCCAGCAGTGGATTTAGGAACACTGAAGCTTTCTTT
>TRBJ1-5|.|.|17|TRBV3-1/TRBV3-2
CASSQDSDLGRNQPQHF
TGTGCCAGCAGCCAGGACAGTGACTTGGGGCGCAATCAGCCCCAGCATTTT
>TRBJ2-6|.|.|16|TRBV4-3
CASSQEGGSGANVLTF
TGCGCCAGCAGCCAAGAAGGGGGCTCTGGGGCCAACGTCCTGACTTTC